Following are 2 T cell receptor beta chains from one sample sequenced in a study of T cell repertoires in cytomegalovirus infection. These receptors' targets are unknown. MiXCR was run by TCRdb on the reads, yielding one entry per CDR3 protein. Of fewer than 650,000 distinct CDR3 sequences listed, roughly 42% are singletons. Specimen: cultured PBMCs, collected from culture after CMV antigen stimulation. These receptors all stem from a human donor in good health (CMV status not recorded). Some clones in this sample may be carry-over from other donors' samples.

CDR3 sequence reads: CASSEDRGRVETQYF. CDR3 sequence (DNA): TGTGCCAGCAGTGAGGACAGGGGGCGAGTGGAGACCCAGTACTTC. This chain uses TRBV6-6 with TRBJ2-5; 11 bases match TRBD1. There are 15 residues in the CDR3. The germline CDR1 and CDR2 sequences are MNHNY and SVGAGI (reference sequence). The trim removed 5 bases at V and 5 bases at J, leaving 7 bases unmatched.

This clonotype was picked up one time. The chain has TRBV7-6 and TRBJ1-1; possibly TRBD1 for D (6 bases). Germline assignment: CDR1 SGHVS and CDR2 FNYEAQ. This CDR3 has 15 amino acids. V gave up 7 bases and J gave up 6 bases, with 21 bases separating them. CDR3 region: CASIGSGGRISEAFF. In nucleotides, the CDR3 is TGTGCCAGCATCGGGTCCGGGGGGCGTATCTCTGAAGCTTTCTTT. The full variable domain, completed using reference TRBV7-6 and TRBJ1-1, is GAGVSQSPRYKVTKRGQDVALRCDPISGHVSLYWYRQALGQGPEFLTYFNYEAQQDKSGLPNDRFSAERPEGSISTLTIQRTEQRDSAMYRCASIGSGGRISEAFFGQGTRLTVV.